This T cell receptor (beta chain) emerged from a study of T-cell memory formation after mild COVID-19 (dated by TCRdb to the early 2020s). Turning to the overall study: Most TCR sequence clusters were specific to one of the two donors. Longitudinal TCRalpha and TCRbeta repertoire sequencing tracked T-cell clones expanding and contracting after mild COVID-19 in two donors. The cohort comprised two young, previously healthy adult volunteers, one female and one male.

PBMCs were isolated by Ficoll-Paque density gradient centrifugation. From its cysteine to its phenylalanine, the CDR3 spans 19 amino acids. Only the CDR3 DNA is retained, 57 bases long and in frame from the first base. The germline V gene supplies CDR1 LGHNA and CDR2 YNFKEQ. V drops 0 bases and J drops 0 bases, leaving 15 bases in between. Comment on this clonotype: Its binding antigen is unknown. No much larger clonotype is one base removed from it; base qualities were not supplied.

What the work shows at the level of the full study, not this receptor alone: From day 15 to 85, contracting clones showed balanced CD4/CD8 phenotypes, whereas a second wave of clones that expanded from day 15 to 37 leaned towards CD4+. Only a couple of mild cases were covered by the study, and larger cohorts that include severe cases with pre-infection samples were considered necessary. The second-wave clones that peaked on day 37 were not confirmed to be SARS-CoV-2 specific. Contracting CD4+ clones were found mainly in CM and EM memory subsets, while CD8+ clones were enriched in EMRA. Some responding clones were found in pre-infection memory, which suggests that pre-existing cross-reactive memory T cells took part in the SARS-CoV-2 response.

TCRdb shows the sequencer as Illumina NovaSeq 6000. TCRalpha and TCRbeta cDNA libraries were constructed by 5'RACE with constant-segment primers, with sample barcodes and unique molecular identifiers being introduced. Trizol reagent was used to extract RNA from every sample. Library amplification was performed in two PCR steps, and a second sample barcode and Illumina TruSeq adapters were introduced in the second step. Sequencing of the libraries was done on an Illumina NovaSeq, producing 2 x 150 bp paired-end reads. The source study handled its data this way. Demultiplexing of reads and collapsing into UMI-guided consensus sequences were performed with migec v1.2.7. With mixcr v2.1.11, UMI consensuses were aligned to TRA and TRB V and J templates and assembled into clonotypes. A clonotype was counted as expanded or contracted only when both edgeR and NoisET called the clonotype significant, with the noise models trained on biological replicates. For edgeR calls, a false discovery rate-adjusted p below 0.01 and a log2 fold-change threshold of 1 were applied. As an exploratory analysis of dynamics, PCA with hierarchical clustering was applied to max-normalized trajectories of the 1000 most abundant clonotypes. Separately sequenced CD4+ and CD8+ repertoires were used to assign a CD4 or CD8 phenotype to each responding clone. The public reads were run again by TCRdb, first through fastp at Q25 and then through MiXCR, and only productive beta chains were kept. A single entry per CDR3 protein holds the most common genes and DNA from its merged rows. TCRdb's processing, not the authors' own work, is the source of the V and J calls. This sample gives approximately 500,000 distinct CDR3 sequences in total; approximately 25% of them show up just once. The ten top clones hold approximately 12% of the sample.

Sequencing was performed on PBMCs or a T cell subset sorted from them (not recorded which). Recombination joined TRBV4-2 with TRBJ2-6; possibly the D gene is TRBD1, per 6 matching bases. This TCR was recovered from an adult woman who had mild COVID-19 (a few samples of this study predate the infection). The sample titles of this study are shuffled in the database, so cell type and time point are left out; the donor was told from shared clones. CDR3 region: CASSQEDRQPNSGANVLTF. The sequenced DNA is TGTGCCAGCAGCCAAGAGGACAGACAACCCAACTCTGGGGCCAACGTCCTGACTTTC.